One and the same sample provided the 10 T cell receptor beta chains below, sequenced in a study of glioma-infiltrating T cells. The iRepertoire nested amplicon-rescue multiplex PCR amplified TCR alpha and beta CDR3s from RNA. TCRdb re-called the multiplex PCR reads with MiXCR, one entry per CDR3 protein. Here the sample spans about 93,000 distinct CDR3 sequences, about 40% being singletons. Sequencing used glioma tissue, nonneoplastic brain tissue, or PBMCs (not recorded which). The receptors were sampled from a human donor with low-grade glioma or glioblastoma, undergoing nonglioma brain surgery, or in good health (not recorded which).

This chain links TRBV15 with TRBJ1-2; a possible D gene is TRBD1 (6 bases). Trimming removed 0 bases at V and 4 bases at J, with 15 bases between. This CDR3 comprises 16 residues. In germline, CDR1 is LNHNV, CDR2 YYDKDF (reference sequence). The DNA for the CDR3 is TGTGCCACCAGCAGAGAGATTGGGACACGGGGCTATGGCTACACCTTC. Translating it yields CATSREIGTRGYGYTF.

This clonotype has a count of ten or more. This rearrangement joins TRBV19 to TRBJ1-5; weak D call: TRBD1 (5 bases). V gave up 5 bases and J gave up 1 base, with 12 bases separating them. Per germline, CDR1 LNHDA and CDR2 SQIVND (reference sequence). The CDR3 contains 15 residues. The CDR3 region has the DNA TGTGCCAGTAGTGAACCCCGGGACAGCAATCAGCCCCAGCATTTT. Translated, it gives CASSEPRDSNQPQHF.

At least ten counts were recorded for this clonotype. The V gene is TRBV5-1, the J gene TRBJ1-4, with D tentatively TRBD1 (6 bases). The germline gives CDR1 SGHRS, CDR2 YFSETQ. The ends were cut back, 4 bases at V and 6 bases at J, with 13 bases in the middle. The CDR3 loop spans 14 amino acids. CDR3 sequence reads: CASSRRGVDEKLFF. DNA of the CDR3: TGCGCCAGCAGCCGAAGGGGGGTCGATGAAAAACTGTTTTTT.

This clonotype was recorded at least ten times. Here the CDR3 DNA reads TGTGCCAGTAGTGTTGACAGGGCGAACACTGAAGCTTTCTTT. Residues: CASSVDRANTEAFF. The rearrangement links TRBV19 to TRBJ1-1; 7 bases agree with TRBD1. The CDR3 is made up of 14 amino acids. V was pared by 5 bases and J by 1 base, with 4 bases of the junction left unmatched. The germline V gene encodes CDR1 LNHDA and CDR2 SQIVND (reference sequence).

Points on this clonotype: A much larger clone differs by one base, so this may be a read error. The conserved phenylalanine or tryptophan is not found at the CDR3 terminus, so this likely reflects a read error. V gene TRBV19 combines with J gene TRBJ1-2, with no clear D. Germline V CDR1 and CDR2: LNHDA, SQIVND (reference sequence). The V and J ends lost 3 bases and 4 bases respectively, with 12 bases between them. There are 14 residues in the CDR3. For the CDR3, the DNA is TGTGCCAGTAGTATCGGATACGGCGGCTATGGCTACACCCTC. Its protein is CASSIGYGGYGYTL.

For this clonotype: This may be a read error, as it is one base from a much larger clone. The chain links TRBV5-1 to TRBJ2-1; 13 nucleotides align to TRBD2. The CDR3 runs 15 residues. Trimming cost V 3 bases and J 10 bases; bases outside gene matches: 7. Looked up from germline, CDR1 is SGHRS and CDR2 is YFSETQ. CDR3 region: CASSWGLAGREEQFF. The CDR3 bases are TGCGCCAGCAGCTGGGGACTAGCGGGAAGGGAAGAGCAGTTCTTC.

This clonotype was counted many times. The chain uses TRBV6-1 and TRBJ1-3; D is unclear. The CDR3 has 13 amino acids. The V end was cut by 4 bases, the J end by 0 bases, with 4 bases between. Germline V CDR1 and CDR2: MNHNS, SASEGT. In nucleotides, the CDR3 is TGTGCCAGCAGTGGCTTCTCTGGAAACACCATATATTTT. This encodes CASSGFSGNTIYF.

The rearrangement links TRBV20-1 to TRBJ2-7, with TRBD1 as a possible D gene (5 bases). Germline V lookup: CDR1 DFQATT, CDR2 SNEGSKA (reference sequence). Trimming stripped 6 bases from V and 4 bases from J, with 22 bases between. This CDR3 spans 15 amino acids. The CDR3, as DNA: TGCAGTGCCAGCAGTGCCGGACACCTTTTATACGAGCAGTACTTC. Amino acids: CSASSAGHLLYEQYF.

In this sample, this clonotype turned up many times. V gene TRBV20-1 combines with J gene TRBJ1-4, with D unclear. Per the germline V gene, CDR1 is DFQATT and CDR2 is SNEGSKA (reference sequence). The CDR3 is made up of 13 amino acids. V lost 3 bases and J 4 bases, leaving 9 bases between the germline ends. The CDR3 reads CSASWADNEKLFF. In nucleotides, the CDR3 is TGCAGTGCTAGTTGGGCCGATAATGAAAAACTGTTTTTT.

The chain recombines TRBV12-3 or TRBV12-4 with TRBJ2-5, with TRBD1 matching over 7 bases. The V and J ends lost 4 bases and 5 bases, in that order; junction bases with no gene match: 10. The CDR3 has 15 residues. CDR3 bases: TGTGCCAGCAGTTCAAAGCCCGGGACAGCTGAGACCCAGTACTTC. Protein sequence: CASSSKPGTAETQYF.